This TCR beta chain derives from a study of T cell responses to AZD1222 COVID-19 vaccine. This table comes from immunoSEQ multiplex PCR, and its TCRdb copy is limited to in-frame clones, with some not included. The sample comprises more than 150,000 clones, about nine tenths of which are singletons, and approximately 1.5% rests with the top ten. Study-level results: It should be noted that donors were predominantly white British and more often female, and clonal diversity was possibly underestimated.

To note about this clone: No antigen is known for it.

The V gene end was trimmed by 1 base and the J gene end by 0 bases; junction bases not matched to a gene: 6. The CDR3 length is 18 residues. Looked up from germline, CDR1 is KGHDR and CDR2 is SFDVKD. The chain joins TRBV24-1 to TRBJ2-3, with 10 bases aligning to TRBD2. The clonotype originates from an adult in good health. This material consisted of peripheral blood, taken on day 0 of AZD1222 vaccination. The CDR3 nucleotides are TGTGCCACCAGTGATTTTGGTAGCGGGGGGATGAGCACAGATACGCAGTATTTT. Protein sequence: CATSDFGSGGMSTDTQYF.